What follows are 13 T cell receptor beta chains derived from one specimen sequenced in a study of T cell repertoires in cytomegalovirus infection. MiXCR was run by TCRdb on the reads, yielding one entry per CDR3 protein. The sample has around 300,000 distinct CDR3 sequences, over 7.5% seen once. Sequenced: PBMCs. These receptors came from a human donor in good health (CMV status not recorded). Some clones in this sample may be carry-over from other donors' samples.

The V gene is TRBV20-1, the J gene TRBJ1-2; TRBD1 agrees at 8 bases. The junction had 9 bases not matched to a gene; V was cut back by 5 bases and J by 4 bases. The CDR3 is 14 amino acids. Germline assignment: CDR1 DFQATT and CDR2 SNEGSKA (reference sequence). The CDR3 is CSASDRGSGYGYTF. CDR3 in DNA: TGCAGTGCTTCCGACAGGGGCTCGGGCTATGGCTACACCTTC.

The sample holds many counts of this clonotype. This rearrangement joins TRBV11-2 to TRBJ2-7; 11 bases align to TRBD2. CDR3 length equals 13 residues. Germline CDR1 SGHAT, CDR2 FQNNGV. With 6 bases clipped from V and 6 bases from J, the junction kept 4 bases outside the gene matches. The CDR3 reads CASRVLAGGEQYF. CDR3 bases: TGTGCCAGCAGGGTTCTAGCGGGAGGCGAGCAGTACTTC.

This clonotype has a handful of counts. V and J are TRBV12-3 or TRBV12-4 and TRBJ2-3, with TRBD2 matching 7 bases. The CDR3 extends over 17 amino acids. The ends lost 6 bases at V and 4 bases at J; junction bases unmatched: 16. The CDR3 DNA sequence: TGTGCCAGCAGCTTCATTATGGGGGGGACCCCCGCAGATACGCAGTATTTT. It encodes CASSFIMGGTPADTQYF.

This clonotype came up a few times. The chain employs TRBV20-1 and TRBJ2-1; 10 bases match TRBD2. CDR3 size: 13 residues. Per germline, CDR1 DFQATT and CDR2 SNEGSKA (reference sequence). With 4 bases clipped from V and 14 bases from J, the junction kept 11 bases outside the gene matches. The DNA for the CDR3 is TGCAGTGCTACCCACGGGGGAGGACTAGCGGAGTTCTTC. Residues: CSATHGGGLAEFF.

The CDR3 region is CASSPPGTGGYEQYF. CDR3 DNA sequence: TGTGCCAGCTCACCACCGGGGACAGGGGGCTACGAGCAGTACTTC. The chain employs TRBV18 and TRBJ2-7; 11 bases are a match to TRBD1. This CDR3 is built from 15 residues. V shed 0 bases and J 3 bases; nucleotides not matched to a gene: 1. The germline V gene has CDR1 KGHSH and CDR2 LQKENI.

Only a few counts were recorded for this clonotype. This chain joins TRBV5-1 and TRBJ2-7; D is ambiguous. This CDR3 has 12 residues. The V and J ends lost 4 bases and 0 bases respectively, with 5 bases between them. The germline V gene has CDR1 SGHRS and CDR2 YFSETQ. The chain's CDR3 is CASSVPSYEQYF. CDR3 nucleotides: TGCGCCAGCAGCGTTCCCTCCTACGAGCAGTACTTC.

This clonotype has more than one count but fewer than ten. The rearrangement joins TRBV6-4 to TRBJ1-5; D is uncertain. Germline CDR1 and CDR2: MRHNA and SNTAGT. The V end was cut by 0 bases, the J end by 0 bases, with 15 bases between. The CDR3 runs 18 residues. The CDR3 loop is CASSDSDGQIHSNQPQHF. CDR3 in DNA: TGTGCCAGCAGTGACTCCGATGGGCAGATTCATAGCAATCAGCCCCAGCATTTT.

This clonotype appeared many times. This sequence joins TRBV7-2 and TRBJ2-2; perhaps TRBD2 as D (6 bases). The CDR3 is 15 amino acids. Germline V gene lookup returns CDR1 SGHTA and CDR2 FQGNSA. V was trimmed by 1 base and J by 3 bases, leaving 9 bases between them. CDR3 protein: CASSLVAGYTGELFF. The CDR3 coding sequence is TGTGCCAGCAGCTTAGTGGCGGGATACACCGGGGAGCTGTTTTTT. The whole variable domain, remainder taken from reference TRBV7-2 and TRBJ2-2, is GAGVSQSPSNKVTEKGKDVELRCDPISGHTALYWYRQSLGQGLEFLIYFQGNSAPDKSGLPSDRFSAERTGGSVSTLTIQRTQQEDSAVYLCASSLVAGYTGELFFGEGSRLTVL.

The V gene is TRBV20-1, the J gene TRBJ1-3; the D is unclear. V was shortened by 3 bases and J by 3 bases, with 12 bases between the two germline ends. Germline CDR1 reads DFQATT; CDR2 reads SNEGSKA (reference sequence). The CDR3 consists of 14 residues. CDR3 in amino acids: CSASIPGFGNTIYF. Here the CDR3 DNA reads TGCAGTGCTAGCATCCCGGGGTTTGGAAACACCATATATTTT.

This chain connects TRBV28 to TRBJ2-1, with 16 bases that match TRBD2. The CDR3 spans 18 residues. CDR1 MDHEN and CDR2 SYDVKM come from the germline V gene. V lost 4 bases and J lost 9; bases outside the gene matches: 12. The CDR3 loop is CASSSGTSGRAYRSEQFF. The DNA of the CDR3 is TGTGCCAGCAGTTCCGGGACTAGCGGGAGGGCCTATCGCAGTGAGCAGTTCTTC.

The chain employs TRBV19 and TRBJ2-5, with a tentative D call TRBD2 (5 bases). The CDR3 loop spans 16 amino acids. CDR1 and CDR2 (germline): LNHDA, SQIVND (reference sequence). V dropped 3 bases and J dropped 2 bases, with 16 bases sitting between them. The CDR3 bases are TGTGCCAGTAGTATCTACTTCCGGGGTCCTCAAGAGACCCAGTACTTC. Translated: CASSIYFRGPQETQYF. The full variable domain, rest sourced from reference TRBV19 and TRBJ2-5, is DGGITQSPKYLFRKEGQNVTLSCEQNLNHDAMYWYRQDPGQGLRLIYYSQIVNDFQKGDIAEGYSVSREKKESFPLTVTSAQKNPTAFYLCASSIYFRGPQETQYFGPGTRLLVL.

This clonotype was observed many times. This sequence joins TRBV7-3 and TRBJ2-3; unclear D gene. Between the trimmed V and J ends, which lost 5 bases and 0 bases, there was a span of 3 bases. Germline V gene lookup returns CDR1 SGHTA and CDR2 FQGTGA. The length of the CDR3 is 12 residues. CDR3 nucleotides: TGTGCCAGCAGCGACAGCACAGATACGCAGTATTTT. As protein: CASSDSTDTQYF.

For the CDR3, the DNA is TGTGCCAGCAGTTTATTAGGCGCAGGGATGGGCTACACCTTC. It encodes CASSLLGAGMGYTF. The genes are TRBV28 and TRBJ1-2, with TRBD1 as a possible D gene (5 bases). Trimming cost V 1 base and J 8 bases, with 14 bases left between them. Germline V lookup: CDR1 MDHEN, CDR2 SYDVKM. This CDR3 is built from 14 residues.